The rows below give T cell receptor beta chains drawn from one sample of a study of Ad26.COV2.S vaccination and SARS-CoV-2 variants. Libraries were prepared by immunoSEQ multiplex PCR; TCRdb keeps only in-frame clonotypes and omits some of them. In the table there are about 390,000 clones, approximately 92% of which are singletons. The specimen was peripheral blood, collected in a trial of Ad26.COV2.S vaccine versus placebo. Receptors originate from a person between 18 and 60 years old who received the Ad26.COV2.S COVID-19 vaccine or a placebo. The CDR3 runs from the conserved cysteine through the conserved F or W. Each record gives: clone size, J gene, V gene, D gene, CDR3 DNA, CDR3 protein. The D gene is left open where the match is weak. The listing skips clone size in some rows; elsewhere it reads once, few, many or a size class.

>-|TRBJ2-6|TRBV4-3|-
TGCGCCAGCAGCCAAGATTACGGGGCCGGGGCCAACGTCCTGACTTTC
CASSQDYGAGANVLTF
>-|TRBJ1-2|TRBV18|TRBD1
TGTGCCAGCTCACGGATCGGCCGGGACAGGGGAAATGGCTACACCTTC
CASSRIGRDRGNGYTF
>once|TRBJ1-3|TRBV2|-
TGTGCCAGCAGCAGGGGCCCTAGCTCTGGAAACACCATATATTTT
CASSRGPSSGNTIYF
>-|TRBJ2-1|TRBV19|TRBD2
TGTGCCAGTAGTATAGGGCTAGCGGGGGGATACAATGAGCAGTTCTTC
CASSIGLAGGYNEQFF
>-|TRBJ1-1|TRBV6-2/TRBV6-3|TRBD1
TGTGCCAGCAGCTTCACCGGGACAGGGGGCACTGAAGCTTTCTTT
CASSFTGTGGTEAFF
>-|TRBJ2-7|TRBV2|-
TGTGCCAGCAGTGAAGGTCCTAGAACGGAAACCTACGAGCAGTACTTC
CASSEGPRTETYEQYF
>-|TRBJ1-1|TRBV28|-
TGTGCCACCTCGGCGGGGGGAAACACTGAAGCTTTCTTT
CATSAGGNTEAFF
>-|TRBJ1-5|TRBV28|TRBD1
TGTGCCAGCGGTACCGGGTCAGGGGGCTACCAGCCCCAGCATTTT
CASGTGSGGYQPQHF
>-|TRBJ2-7|TRBV11-2|TRBD1
TGTGCCAGCGGAAACGGACAGGGTGCGTACGAGCAGTACTTC
CASGNGQGAYEQYF
>-|TRBJ2-2|TRBV5-4|-
TGTGCCAGCAGCTTGGATTCCGGGGCGAACACCGGGGAGCTGTTTTTT
CASSLDSGANTGELFF